Below, 15 T cell receptor beta chains from the same sample are listed, as sequenced in a study of blood T cell repertoires in COVID-19. TCRdb keeps only in-frame clones here, not all; method: immunoSEQ multiplex PCR. Of just under 250,000 clones listed, roughly 90% were seen once; the top ten hold 4.1%. Sequenced sample: PBMCs or T cells enriched from blood (not recorded which). These receptors came from a woman under 40 who had recovered from COVID-19.

This clone has just a few counts. The chain uses TRBV28 and TRBJ1-1; TRBD1 matches 7 bases. Germline CDR1 reads MDHEN; CDR2 reads SYDVKM. This CDR3 comprises 19 residues. V was clipped by 2 bases and J by 3 bases; unmatched bases: 18. The CDR3 protein is CASSLPGPGQLGGDTEAFF. CDR3 coding DNA: TGTGCCAGCAGTTTACCAGGCCCGGGACAGTTAGGTGGAGACACTGAAGCTTTCTTT.

A single count supports this clone. The chain carries TRBV7-2 and TRBJ2-1; TRBD1 might be the D (5 bases). V shed 5 bases and J shed 4 bases, with 12 bases lying between them. In germline, CDR1 is SGHTA, CDR2 FQGNSA. The CDR3 length is 14 residues. CDR3 sequence reads: CASSQQVTYNEQFF. In DNA, the CDR3 is TGTGCCAGCAGCCAACAGGTGACTTACAATGAGCAGTTCTTC.

The chain joins TRBV3-1 (or the pseudogene TRBV3-2) to TRBJ2-5; 7 positions match TRBD2. CDR1 is LGHDT and CDR2 is YNNKEL in the germline V gene (reference sequence). The CDR3 spans 16 residues. V lost 0 bases to trimming and J lost 5 bases; unmatched junction nucleotides: 9. CDR3 coding DNA: TGTGCCAGCAGCCAAGATCTAGGGGAGGGTGCGGAGACCCAGTACTTC. Protein: CASSQDLGEGAETQYF.

A word on this clone: One end of the junction is discordant with germline, which a read error may explain. The rearrangement links TRBV7-7 to TRBJ2-5, with D possibly being TRBD2 (5 bases). CDR3 length: 14 residues. Germline CDR1 SSHAT, CDR2 FNYEAQ (reference sequence). CDR3 region: CASSLHPGIETQYF. The CDR3 region has the DNA TGTGCTAGCAGCCTTCATCCCGGGATTGAGACCCAGTACTTC.

This clone has only a few counts. The chain has TRBV4-3 and TRBJ1-3; 9 bases match TRBD1. Trimming removed 0 bases from V and 4 bases from J; junction bases left unmatched: 4. CDR3 length: 16 amino acids. Germline CDR1 is LGHNA and CDR2 is YSLEER. The CDR3 spells CASSQDPGTGGNTIYF. In DNA, the CDR3 is TGCGCCAGCAGCCAAGATCCAGGGACAGGGGGAAACACCATATATTTT.

This clone appeared a single time. J is TRBJ2-1 and V is TRBV15, with D tentatively TRBD1 (8 bases). V lost 8 bases and J lost 3, with 17 bases in between. Germline V gene lookup returns CDR1 LNHNV and CDR2 YYDKDF (reference sequence). The CDR3 contains 15 residues. The CDR3 DNA reads as TGTGCCACCGGTTCAGGGGGCGGGGGCTACAATGAGCAGTTCTTC. This gives the protein CATGSGGGGYNEQFF.

The J gene is TRBJ1-2, the V gene TRBV3-1 (or the pseudogene TRBV3-2); the match to TRBD1 covers 7 bases. This CDR3 spans 17 amino acids. CDR1 is LGHDT and CDR2 is YNNKEL in the germline V gene (reference sequence). Trimming took 3 bases from V and 0 from J; bases not matched to a gene: 10. In nucleotides, the CDR3 is TGTGCCAGCAGCCACGACTGGAGACAGGGATCTAACTATGGCTACACCTTC. Its translation: CASSHDWRQGSNYGYTF.

The genes are TRBV30 and TRBJ2-7, with 8 bases fitting TRBD1. CDR3 length equals 14 residues. Trimming removed 1 base from V and 6 bases from J; junction bases left unmatched: 8. Per the germline V gene, CDR1 is GTSNPN and CDR2 is SVGIG (reference sequence). This CDR3 is CAWSDRGSWGEQYF. The CDR3 DNA follows: TGTGCCTGGAGTGACAGGGGGAGTTGGGGCGAGCAGTACTTC.

V is TRBV19 and J is TRBJ1-6, with D perhaps matching TRBD1 (5 bases). Germline V gene lookup returns CDR1 LNHDA and CDR2 SQIVND (reference sequence). The CDR3 is made up of 16 amino acids. With 4 bases removed from V and 8 bases from J, the gap between germline ends came to 18 bases. In DNA, the CDR3 is TGTGCCAGTAGTACCCGGGACCGCGGGGGATATTCACCCCTCCACTTT. Its protein product is CASSTRDRGGYSPLHF. The full variable domain, rest sourced from reference TRBV19 and TRBJ1-6, is DGGITQSPKYLFRKEGQNVTLSCEQNLNHDAMYWYRQDPGQGLRLIYYSQIVNDFQKGDIAEGYSVSREKKESFPLTVTSAQKNPTAFYLCASSTRDRGGYSPLHFGNGTRLTVT.

CDR3 coding DNA: TGTGCCAGCAGCTTTGGACTAGCGGGAGTCACAGATACGCAGTATTTT. It is translated as CASSFGLAGVTDTQYF. This chain links TRBV7-8 with TRBJ2-3; 13 nucleotides align to TRBD2. This CDR3 has 16 amino acids. Germline CDR1 and CDR2: SGHVS and FQNEAQ. Germline trimming cut 3 bases from V and 2 bases from J; bases unmatched to any gene: 2.

The V gene is TRBV7-9, the J gene TRBJ1-2, with D perhaps matching TRBD1 (6 bases). Trimming pared 5 bases from V and 4 bases from J, leaving 20 bases between. The germline gives CDR1 SEHNR, CDR2 FQNEAQ (reference sequence). This CDR3 spans 16 amino acids. The CDR3 spells CASSPGEGVRSYGYTF. CDR3 nucleotides: TGTGCCAGCAGCCCAGGGGAGGGGGTCAGAAGCTATGGCTACACCTTC.

This sequence joins TRBV5-8 and TRBJ1-5; D gene uncertain. Germline V gene lookup returns CDR1 SGHTS and CDR2 YDEGEE. CDR3 length: 12 residues. The V end was cut by 4 bases, the J end by 7 bases, with 9 bases between. CDR3 amino acids: CASSIRQQPQHF. The DNA of the CDR3 is TGTGCCAGCAGCATTAGACAACAGCCCCAGCATTTT.

This clone was counted only a few times. This chain joins TRBV11-2 and TRBJ2-1; 7 bases agree with TRBD2. CDR3 length equals 16 residues. Germline lookup yields CDR1 SGHAT and CDR2 FQNNGV. V dropped 2 bases and J dropped 2; count of bases not matched to a gene: 6. CDR3: CASSLRASGAYNEQFF. For the CDR3, the DNA is TGTGCCAGCAGCTTACGGGCCAGCGGGGCCTACAATGAGCAGTTCTTC.

The chain employs TRBV7-2 and TRBJ1-2; the D is unclear. V was shortened by 5 bases and J by 7 bases, with 8 bases between the two germline ends. Germline CDR1 reads SGHTA; CDR2 reads FQGNSA. This CDR3 comprises 11 residues. In nucleotides, the CDR3 is TGTGCCAGCAGCCCGAGGTCTGGCTACACCTTC. Translating it yields CASSPRSGYTF.

This rearrangement joins TRBV28 to TRBJ1-3; no firm D call. Trimming stripped 3 bases from V and 0 bases from J, with 6 bases between. This CDR3 region has 14 residues. The germline V gene has CDR1 MDHEN and CDR2 SYDVKM. CDR3 sequence: CASSFSYSGNTIYF. In nucleotides, the CDR3 is TGTGCCAGCAGTTTTAGTTACTCTGGAAACACCATATATTTT.